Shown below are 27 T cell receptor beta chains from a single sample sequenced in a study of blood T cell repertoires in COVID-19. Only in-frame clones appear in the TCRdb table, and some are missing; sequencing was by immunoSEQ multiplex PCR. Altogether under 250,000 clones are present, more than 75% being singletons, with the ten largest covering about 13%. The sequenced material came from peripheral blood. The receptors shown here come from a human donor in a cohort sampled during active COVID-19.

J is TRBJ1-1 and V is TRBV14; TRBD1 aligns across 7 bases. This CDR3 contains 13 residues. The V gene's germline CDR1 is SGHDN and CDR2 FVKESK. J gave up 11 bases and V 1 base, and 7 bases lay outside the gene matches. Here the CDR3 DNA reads TGTGCCAGCAGCCAAGGGTACAGGGGTTGGGCTTTCTTT. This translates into CASSQGYRGWAFF. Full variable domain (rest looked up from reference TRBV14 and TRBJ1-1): EAGVTQFPSHSVIEKGQTVTLRCDPISGHDNLYWYRRVMGKEIKFLLHFVKESKQDESGMPNNRFLAERTGGTYSTLKVQPAELEDSGVYFCASSQGYRGWAFFGQGTRLTVV.

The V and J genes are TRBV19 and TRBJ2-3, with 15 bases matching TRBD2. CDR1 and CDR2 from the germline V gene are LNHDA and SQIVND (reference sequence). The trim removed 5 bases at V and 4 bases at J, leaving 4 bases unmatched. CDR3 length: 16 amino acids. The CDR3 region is CASSPWTSGGADTQYF. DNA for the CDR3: TGTGCCAGTAGTCCCTGGACTAGCGGGGGGGCAGATACGCAGTATTTT. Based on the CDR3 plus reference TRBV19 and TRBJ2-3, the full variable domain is DGGITQSPKYLFRKEGQNVTLSCEQNLNHDAMYWYRQDPGQGLRLIYYSQIVNDFQKGDIAEGYSVSREKKESFPLTVTSAQKNPTAFYLCASSPWTSGGADTQYFGPGTRLTVL.

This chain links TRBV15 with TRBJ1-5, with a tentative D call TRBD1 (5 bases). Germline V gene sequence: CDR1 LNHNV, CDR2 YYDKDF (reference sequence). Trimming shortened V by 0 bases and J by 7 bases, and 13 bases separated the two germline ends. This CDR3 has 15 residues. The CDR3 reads CATSRDPGGGQPQHF. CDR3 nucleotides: TGTGCCACCAGCAGAGACCCCGGGGGGGGGCAGCCCCAGCATTTT.

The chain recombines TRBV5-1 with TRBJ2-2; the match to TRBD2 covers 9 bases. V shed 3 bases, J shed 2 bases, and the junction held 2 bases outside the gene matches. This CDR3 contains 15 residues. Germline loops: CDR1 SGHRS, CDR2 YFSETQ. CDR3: CASSSSGVNTGELFF. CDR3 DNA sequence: TGCGCCAGCAGCTCTAGCGGGGTAAACACCGGGGAGCTGTTTTTT.

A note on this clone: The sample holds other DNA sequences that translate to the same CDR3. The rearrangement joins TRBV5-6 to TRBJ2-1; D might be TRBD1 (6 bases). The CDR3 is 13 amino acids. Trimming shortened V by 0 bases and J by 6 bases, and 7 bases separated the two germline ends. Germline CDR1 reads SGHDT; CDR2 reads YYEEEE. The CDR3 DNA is TGTGCCAGCAGCTTGGCCAGGGGCAATGAGCAGTTCTTC. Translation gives CASSLARGNEQFF.

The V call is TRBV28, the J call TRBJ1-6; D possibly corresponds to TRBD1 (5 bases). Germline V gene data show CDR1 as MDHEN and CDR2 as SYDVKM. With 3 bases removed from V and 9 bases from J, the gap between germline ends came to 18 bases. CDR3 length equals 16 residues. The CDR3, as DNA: TGTGCCAGCAGTTTCCCTCGTGTGGGCCAGGGTTCACCCCTCCACTTT. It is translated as CASSFPRVGQGSPLHF. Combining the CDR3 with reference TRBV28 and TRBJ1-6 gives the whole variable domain DVKVTQSSRYLVKRTGEKVFLECVQDMDHENMFWYRQDPGLGLRLIYFSYDVKMKEKGDIPEGYSVSREKKERFSLILESASTNQTSMYLCASSFPRVGQGSPLHFGNGTRLTVT.

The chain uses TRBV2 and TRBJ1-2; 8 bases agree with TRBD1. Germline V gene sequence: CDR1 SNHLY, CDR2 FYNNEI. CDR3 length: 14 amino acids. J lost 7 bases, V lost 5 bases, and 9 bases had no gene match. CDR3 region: CASSITGGGGGYTF. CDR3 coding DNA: TGTGCCAGCAGTATTACAGGGGGTGGAGGTGGCTACACCTTC.

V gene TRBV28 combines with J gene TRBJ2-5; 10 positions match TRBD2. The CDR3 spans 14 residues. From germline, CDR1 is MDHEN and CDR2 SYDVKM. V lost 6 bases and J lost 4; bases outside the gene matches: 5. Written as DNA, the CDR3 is TGTGCCAGCAGGACGCCTAGCGGGGGAGAGACCCAGTACTTC. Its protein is CASRTPSGGETQYF.

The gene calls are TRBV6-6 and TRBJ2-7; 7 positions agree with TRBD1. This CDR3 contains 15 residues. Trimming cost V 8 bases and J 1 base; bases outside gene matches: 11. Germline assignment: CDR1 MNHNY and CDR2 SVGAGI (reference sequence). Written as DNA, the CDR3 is TGTGCCAGCCATTCATTCCGACAGGGTTCCTACGAGCAGTACTTC. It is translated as CASHSFRQGSYEQYF.

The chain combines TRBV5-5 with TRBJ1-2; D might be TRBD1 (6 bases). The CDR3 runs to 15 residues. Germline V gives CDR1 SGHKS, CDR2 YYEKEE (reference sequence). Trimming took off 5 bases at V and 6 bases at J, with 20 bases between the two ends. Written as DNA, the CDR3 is TGTGCCAGCAGGAATAGACAGGAAGAGGCGAATGGCTACACCTTC. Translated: CASRNRQEEANGYTF.

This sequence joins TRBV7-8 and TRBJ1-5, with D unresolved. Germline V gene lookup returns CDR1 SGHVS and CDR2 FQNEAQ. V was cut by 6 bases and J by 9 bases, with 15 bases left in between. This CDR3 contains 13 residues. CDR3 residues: CASSSERSRPQHF. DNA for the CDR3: TGTGCCAGCAGTTCCGAGAGGTCCAGGCCCCAGCATTTT.

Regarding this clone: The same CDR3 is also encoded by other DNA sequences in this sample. The CDR3: CASSLRTGGGEQYF. CDR3 in DNA: TGCGCCAGCAGCTTAAGGACAGGGGGTGGCGAGCAGTACTTC. The chain employs TRBV5-1 and TRBJ2-7, with 10 bases aligning to TRBD1. Trimming took 2 bases from V and 6 from J; bases not matched to a gene: 5. Germline CDR1 SGHRS, CDR2 YFSETQ. This CDR3 comprises 14 residues. Full variable domain (outside the CDR3, taken from reference TRBV5-1 and TRBJ2-7): KAGVTQTPRYLIKTRGQQVTLSCSPISGHRSVSWYQQTPGQGLQFLFEYFSETQRNKGNFPGRFSGRQFSNSRSEMNVSTLELGDSALYLCASSLRTGGGEQYFGPGTRLTVT.

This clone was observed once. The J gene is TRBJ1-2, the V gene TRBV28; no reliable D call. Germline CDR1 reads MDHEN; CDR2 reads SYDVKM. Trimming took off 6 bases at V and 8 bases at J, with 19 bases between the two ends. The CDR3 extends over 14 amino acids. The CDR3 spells CASSQPDGVGGYTF. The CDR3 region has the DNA TGTGCCAGCAGCCAACCCGACGGGGTGGGGGGCTACACCTTC.

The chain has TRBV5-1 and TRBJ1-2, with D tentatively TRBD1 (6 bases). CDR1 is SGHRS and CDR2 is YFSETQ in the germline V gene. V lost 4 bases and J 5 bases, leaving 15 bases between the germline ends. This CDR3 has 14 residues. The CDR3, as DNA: TGCGCCAGCAGCGCAGGGGAACCTATGTATGGCTACACCTTC. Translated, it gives CASSAGEPMYGYTF.

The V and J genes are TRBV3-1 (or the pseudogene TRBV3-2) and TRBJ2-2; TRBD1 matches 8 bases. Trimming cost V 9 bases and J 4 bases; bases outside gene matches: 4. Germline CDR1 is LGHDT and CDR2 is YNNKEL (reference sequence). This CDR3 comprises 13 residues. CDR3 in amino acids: CASGQGFTGELFF. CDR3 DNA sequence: TGTGCCAGTGGACAGGGCTTCACCGGGGAGCTGTTTTTT.

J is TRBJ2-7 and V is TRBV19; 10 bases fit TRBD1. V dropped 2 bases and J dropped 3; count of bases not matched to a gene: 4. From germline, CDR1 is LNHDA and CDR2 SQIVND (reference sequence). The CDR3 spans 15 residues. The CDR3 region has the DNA TGTGCCAGTAGTATAAGTGGGACAGGGGTCTACGAGCAGTACTTC. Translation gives CASSISGTGVYEQYF.

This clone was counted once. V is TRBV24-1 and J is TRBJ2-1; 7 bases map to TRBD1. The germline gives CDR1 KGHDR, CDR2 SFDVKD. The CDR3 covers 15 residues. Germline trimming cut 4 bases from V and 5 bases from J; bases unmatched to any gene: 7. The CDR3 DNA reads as TGTGCCACCAGTGACTCCGGGACAGTTGACAATGAGCAGTTCTTC. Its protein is CATSDSGTVDNEQFF.

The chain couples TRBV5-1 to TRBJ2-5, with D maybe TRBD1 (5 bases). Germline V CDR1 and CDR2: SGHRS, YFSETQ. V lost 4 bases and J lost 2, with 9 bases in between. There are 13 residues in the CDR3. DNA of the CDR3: TGCGCCAGCAGCATAACAGGACAAGAGACCCAGTACTTC. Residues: CASSITGQETQYF.

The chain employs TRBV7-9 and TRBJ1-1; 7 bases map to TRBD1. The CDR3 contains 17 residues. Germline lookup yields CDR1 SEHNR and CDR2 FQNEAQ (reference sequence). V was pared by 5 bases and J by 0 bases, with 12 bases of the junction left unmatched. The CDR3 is CASSPGGRTGLNTEAFF. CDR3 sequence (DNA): TGTGCCAGCAGCCCAGGGGGTCGGACAGGCCTGAACACTGAAGCTTTCTTT.

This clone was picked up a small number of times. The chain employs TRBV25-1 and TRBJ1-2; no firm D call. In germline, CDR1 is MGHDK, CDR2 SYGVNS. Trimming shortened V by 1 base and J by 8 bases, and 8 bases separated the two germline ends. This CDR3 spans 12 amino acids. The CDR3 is CASSEFRGGYTF. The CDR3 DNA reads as TGTGCCAGCAGTGAATTTCGGGGAGGCTACACCTTC.

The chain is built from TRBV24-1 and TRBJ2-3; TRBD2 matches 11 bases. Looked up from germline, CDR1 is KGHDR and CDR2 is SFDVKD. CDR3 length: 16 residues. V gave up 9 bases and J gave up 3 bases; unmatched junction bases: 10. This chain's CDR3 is CATSKITSGRTDTQYF. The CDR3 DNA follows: TGTGCCACCTCGAAGATAACTAGCGGGAGAACAGATACGCAGTATTTT.

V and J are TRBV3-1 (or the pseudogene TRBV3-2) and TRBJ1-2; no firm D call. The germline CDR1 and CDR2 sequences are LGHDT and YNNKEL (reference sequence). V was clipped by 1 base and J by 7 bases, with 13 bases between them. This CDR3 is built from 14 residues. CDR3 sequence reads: CASSQVPMPGGYTF. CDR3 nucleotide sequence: TGTGCCAGCAGCCAAGTCCCGATGCCGGGTGGCTACACCTTC.

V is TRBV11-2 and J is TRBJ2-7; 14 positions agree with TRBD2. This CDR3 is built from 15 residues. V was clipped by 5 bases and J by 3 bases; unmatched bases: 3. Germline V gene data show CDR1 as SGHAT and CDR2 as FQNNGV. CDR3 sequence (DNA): TGTGCCAGCAGCCCTGGGACTAGCGGGGGCTACGAGCAGTACTTC. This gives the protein CASSPGTSGGYEQYF.

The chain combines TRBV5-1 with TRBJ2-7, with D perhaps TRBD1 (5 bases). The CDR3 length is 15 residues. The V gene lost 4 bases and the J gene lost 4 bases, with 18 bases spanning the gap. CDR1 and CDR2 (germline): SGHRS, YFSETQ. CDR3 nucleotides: TGCGCCAGCAGCCCCCGGCAGGGCACCGGTTACGAGCAGTACTTC. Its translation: CASSPRQGTGYEQYF.

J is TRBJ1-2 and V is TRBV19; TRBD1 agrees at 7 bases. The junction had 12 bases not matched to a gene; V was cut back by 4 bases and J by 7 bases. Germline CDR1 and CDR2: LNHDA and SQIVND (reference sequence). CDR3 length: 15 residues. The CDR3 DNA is TGTGCCAGTAGTACGGACAGGACGGTGATAAGTGGCTACACCTTC. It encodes CASSTDRTVISGYTF.

CDR3 residues: CASSLSGRYEQYF. CDR3 bases: TGTGCCAGCAGCTTATCGGGTCGTTACGAGCAGTACTTC. The chain carries TRBV7-8 and TRBJ2-7; D gene ambiguous. The CDR3 length is 13 residues. The germline CDR1 and CDR2 sequences are SGHVS and FQNEAQ. V was shortened by 2 bases and J by 4 bases, with 9 bases between the two germline ends. The full variable domain, rest sourced from reference TRBV7-8 and TRBJ2-7, is GAGVSQSPRYKVAKRGQDVALRCDPISGHVSLFWYQQALGQGPEFLTYFQNEAQLDKSGLPSDRFFAERPEGSVSTLKIQRTQQEDSAVYLCASSLSGRYEQYFGPGTRLTVT.

CDR3 loop: CASSVDGALNTEAFF. The CDR3 coding sequence is TGTGCCAGCAGCGTTGACGGAGCCCTTAACACTGAAGCTTTCTTT. V gene TRBV9 combines with J gene TRBJ1-1; D ambiguous. Trimming removed 2 bases at V and 2 bases at J, with 13 bases between. The CDR3 runs 15 residues. Looked up from germline, CDR1 is SGDLS and CDR2 is YYNGEE. The full variable domain, with the rest looked up from reference TRBV9 and TRBJ1-1, is DSGVTQTPKHLITATGQRVTLRCSPRSGDLSVYWYQQSLDQGLQFLIQYYNGEERAKGNILERFSAQQFPDLHSELNLSSLELGDSALYFCASSVDGALNTEAFFGQGTRLTVV.